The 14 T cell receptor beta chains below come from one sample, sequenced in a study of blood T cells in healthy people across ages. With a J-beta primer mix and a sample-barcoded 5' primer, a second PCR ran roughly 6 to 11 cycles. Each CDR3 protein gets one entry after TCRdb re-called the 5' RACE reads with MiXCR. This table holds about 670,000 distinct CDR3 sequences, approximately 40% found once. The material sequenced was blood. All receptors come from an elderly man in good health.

In DNA, the CDR3 is TGTGCCAGCAGCTTAGCGGGGAACGCAGATACGCAGTATTTT. This codes for CASSLAGNADTQYF. The chain has TRBV7-9 and TRBJ2-3; no definite D call. Trimming took 0 bases from V and 4 from J, leaving 8 bases between them. The CDR3 loop spans 14 amino acids. The germline V gene has CDR1 SEHNR and CDR2 FQNEAQ (reference sequence).

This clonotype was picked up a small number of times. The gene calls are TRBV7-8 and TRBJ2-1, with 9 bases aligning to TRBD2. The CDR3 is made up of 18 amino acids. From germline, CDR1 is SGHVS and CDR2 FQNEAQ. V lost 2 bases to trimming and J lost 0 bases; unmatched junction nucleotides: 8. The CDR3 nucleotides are TGTGCCAGCAGCTTAACCCTAGCGGGACCTAGCTCCTACAATGAGCAGTTCTTC. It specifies CASSLTLAGPSSYNEQFF.

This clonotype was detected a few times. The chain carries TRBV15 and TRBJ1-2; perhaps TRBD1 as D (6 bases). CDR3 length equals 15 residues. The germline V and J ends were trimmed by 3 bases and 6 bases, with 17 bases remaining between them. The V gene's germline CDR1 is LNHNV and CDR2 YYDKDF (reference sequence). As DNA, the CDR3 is TGTGCCACCAGCAGGGAGGACAGCCGAGCAGATGGCTACACCTTC. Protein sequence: CATSREDSRADGYTF.

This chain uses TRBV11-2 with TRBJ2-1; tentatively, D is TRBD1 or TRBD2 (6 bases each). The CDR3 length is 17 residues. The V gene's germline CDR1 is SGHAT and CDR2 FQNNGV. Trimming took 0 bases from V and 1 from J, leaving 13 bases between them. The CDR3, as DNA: TGTGCCAGCAGCTTAGATCCGGGGGCCGAGTCCTACAATGAGCAGTTCTTC. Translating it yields CASSLDPGAESYNEQFF.

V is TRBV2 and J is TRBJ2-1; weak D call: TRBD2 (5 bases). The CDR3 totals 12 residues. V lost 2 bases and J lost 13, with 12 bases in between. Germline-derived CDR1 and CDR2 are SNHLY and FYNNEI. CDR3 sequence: CASSEIRETQFF. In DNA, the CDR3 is TGTGCCAGCAGTGAAATTAGGGAGACCCAGTTCTTC.

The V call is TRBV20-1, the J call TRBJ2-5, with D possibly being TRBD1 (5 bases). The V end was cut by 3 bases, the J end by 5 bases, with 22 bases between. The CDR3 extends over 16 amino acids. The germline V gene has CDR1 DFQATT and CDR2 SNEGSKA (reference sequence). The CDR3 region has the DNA TGCAGTGCTAGCAGACAGAATCTTAGGCAGTTGGAGACCCAGTACTTC. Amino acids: CSASRQNLRQLETQYF.

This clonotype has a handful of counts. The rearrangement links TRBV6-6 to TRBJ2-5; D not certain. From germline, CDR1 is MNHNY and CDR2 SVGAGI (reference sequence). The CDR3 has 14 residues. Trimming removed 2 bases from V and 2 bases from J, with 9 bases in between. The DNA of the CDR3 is TGTGCCAGCAGTTACGGGCCAGTTCAAGAGACCCAGTACTTC. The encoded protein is CASSYGPVQETQYF.

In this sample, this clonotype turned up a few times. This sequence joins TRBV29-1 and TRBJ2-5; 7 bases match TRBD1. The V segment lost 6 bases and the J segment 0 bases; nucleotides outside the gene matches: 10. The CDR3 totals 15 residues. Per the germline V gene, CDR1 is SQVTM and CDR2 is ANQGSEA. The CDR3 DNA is TGCAGCGTCGCCGGGACAGAGGGGTACCAAGAGACCCAGTACTTC. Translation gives CSVAGTEGYQETQYF.

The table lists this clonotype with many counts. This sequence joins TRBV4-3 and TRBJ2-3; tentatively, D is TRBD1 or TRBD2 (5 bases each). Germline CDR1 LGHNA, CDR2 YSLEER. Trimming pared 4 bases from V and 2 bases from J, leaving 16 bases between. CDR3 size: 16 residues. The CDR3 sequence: CASSLRAGADTDTQYF. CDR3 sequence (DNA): TGCGCCAGCAGCCTCCGGGCCGGGGCGGACACAGATACGCAGTATTTT.

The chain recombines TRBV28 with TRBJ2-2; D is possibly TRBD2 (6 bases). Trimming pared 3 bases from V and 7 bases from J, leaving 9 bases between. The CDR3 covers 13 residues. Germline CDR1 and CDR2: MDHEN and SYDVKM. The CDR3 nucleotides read TGTGCCAGCAGTTTGGGGGGTGTCGGGGAGCTGTTTTTT. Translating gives CASSLGGVGELFF.

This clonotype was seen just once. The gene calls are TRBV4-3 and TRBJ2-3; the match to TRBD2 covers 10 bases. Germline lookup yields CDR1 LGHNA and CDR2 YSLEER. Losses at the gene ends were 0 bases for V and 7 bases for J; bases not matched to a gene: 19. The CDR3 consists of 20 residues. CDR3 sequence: CASSQEKRTSGDSFSNTQYF. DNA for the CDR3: TGCGCCAGCAGCCAAGAGAAGCGGACTAGCGGCGATTCTTTTTCTAATACGCAGTATTTT.

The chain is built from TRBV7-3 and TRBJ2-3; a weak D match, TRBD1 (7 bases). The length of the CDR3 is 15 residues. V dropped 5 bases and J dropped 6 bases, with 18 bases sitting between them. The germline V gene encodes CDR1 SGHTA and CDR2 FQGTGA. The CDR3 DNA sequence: TGTGCCAGCAGCCCAGGGGGGAGTATTGGGGATACGCAGTATTTT. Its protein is CASSPGGSIGDTQYF.

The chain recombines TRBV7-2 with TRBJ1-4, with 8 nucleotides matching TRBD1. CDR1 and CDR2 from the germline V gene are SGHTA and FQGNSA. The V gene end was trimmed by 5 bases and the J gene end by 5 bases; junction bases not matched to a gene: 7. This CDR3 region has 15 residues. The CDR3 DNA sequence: TGTGCCAGCAGCCCCAGACAGGGGAAGAATGAAAAACTGTTTTTT. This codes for CASSPRQGKNEKLFF. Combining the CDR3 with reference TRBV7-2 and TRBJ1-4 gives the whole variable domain GAGVSQSPSNKVTEKGKDVELRCDPISGHTALYWYRQSLGQGLEFLIYFQGNSAPDKSGLPSDRFSAERTGGSVSTLTIQRTQQEDSAVYLCASSPRQGKNEKLFFGSGTQLSVL.

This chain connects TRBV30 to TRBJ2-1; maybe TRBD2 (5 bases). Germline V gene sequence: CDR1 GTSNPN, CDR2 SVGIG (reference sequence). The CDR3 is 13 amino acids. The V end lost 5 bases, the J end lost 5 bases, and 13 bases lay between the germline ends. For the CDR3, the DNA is TGTGCCTGGTCCAAAGCGGAGAACAATGAGCAGTTCTTC. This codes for CAWSKAENNEQFF.